This T cell receptor (beta chain) was identified during a study of T cell repertoires in cytomegalovirus infection. Of note for this clonotype: What it binds is not known.

V lost 0 bases and J 6 bases, leaving 12 bases between the germline ends. Germline V gene lookup returns CDR1 MGHRA and CDR2 YSYEKL. The CDR3 covers 14 residues. TCRdb analysed the reads with MiXCR anew, one entry per CDR3 protein. The table has around 300,000 distinct CDR3 sequences, about 20% seen once. This clonotype was obtained from a human donor in good health (CMV status not recorded). Some clones in this sample may be carry-over from other donors' samples. The sample was cultured PBMCs, taken from culture after CMV antigen stimulation. The chain carries TRBV4-1 and TRBJ2-7; D ambiguous. The CDR3 DNA follows: TGCGCCAGCAGCCAAGAGGCCAGGACCCTCGAGCAGTACTTC. This translates into CASSQEARTLEQYF.